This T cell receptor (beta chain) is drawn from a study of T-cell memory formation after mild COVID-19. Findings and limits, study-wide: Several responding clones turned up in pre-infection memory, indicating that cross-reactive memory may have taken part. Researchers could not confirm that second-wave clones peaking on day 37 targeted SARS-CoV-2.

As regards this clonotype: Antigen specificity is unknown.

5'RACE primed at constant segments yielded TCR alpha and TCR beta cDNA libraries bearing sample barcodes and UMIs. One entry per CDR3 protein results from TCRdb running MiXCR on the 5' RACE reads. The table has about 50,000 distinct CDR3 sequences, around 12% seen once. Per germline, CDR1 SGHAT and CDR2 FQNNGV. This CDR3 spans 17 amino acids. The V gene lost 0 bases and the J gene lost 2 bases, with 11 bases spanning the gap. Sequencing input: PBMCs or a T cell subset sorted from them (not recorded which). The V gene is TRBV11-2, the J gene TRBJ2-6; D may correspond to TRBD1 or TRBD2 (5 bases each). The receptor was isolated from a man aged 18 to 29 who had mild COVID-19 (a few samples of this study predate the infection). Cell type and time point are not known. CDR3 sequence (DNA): TGTGCCAGCAGCTTAGATGTGAGAGGGGCTGGGGCCAACGTCCTGACTTTC. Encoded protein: CASSLDVRGAGANVLTF.